This TCR beta chain was sequenced in a study of T cell responses to AZD1222 COVID-19 vaccine. Profiling relied on immunoSEQ multiplex PCR, and the TCRdb table lists in-frame clones only, not all of them. The sample carries 70,000 to 85,000 clones, 80% to 90% recorded once. Sequenced here: peripheral blood, sampled on day 0 of AZD1222 vaccination. This receptor was obtained from an adult in good health.

CDR3 bases: TGTGCCAGCAGCGTAGCGGACACCTTTAGCACAGATACGCAGTATTTT. Amino acids: CASSVADTFSTDTQYF. The rearrangement links TRBV9 to TRBJ2-3; D is perhaps TRBD1 (5 bases). The V gene's germline CDR1 is SGDLS and CDR2 YYNGEE. This CDR3 spans 16 amino acids. V gave up 0 bases and J gave up 0 bases, with 11 bases separating them.